The 28 T cell receptor beta chains listed next were all sequenced from one sample in a study of early T cells in non-severe SARS-CoV-2 infection. TCRdb reprocessed the 5' RACE reads via MiXCR and lists one record per CDR3 protein. The table lists about 39,000 distinct CDR3 sequences, about 4% of them singletons, with 3% in the top ten. The source material was whole blood. These receptors all stem from an adult who was a healthcare worker with PCR-confirmed SARS-CoV-2 infection or an uninfected control (not recorded which).

This clonotype was recorded many times. The J gene is TRBJ2-1, the V gene TRBV5-1, with 8 bases matching TRBD1. Losses at the gene ends were 0 bases for V and 2 bases for J; bases not matched to a gene: 7. The CDR3 sequence is 17 residues long. Germline lookup yields CDR1 SGHRS and CDR2 YFSETQ. The CDR3 loop is CASSLAWQGAAYNEQFF. The CDR3 region has the DNA TGCGCCAGCAGCTTGGCGTGGCAGGGGGCGGCCTACAATGAGCAGTTCTTC. The full variable domain, with the rest looked up from reference TRBV5-1 and TRBJ2-1, is KAGVTQTPRYLIKTRGQQVTLSCSPISGHRSVSWYQQTPGQGLQFLFEYFSETQRNKGNFPGRFSGRQFSNSRSEMNVSTLELGDSALYLCASSLAWQGAAYNEQFFGPGTRLTVL.

At least ten counts were recorded for this clonotype. The chain recombines TRBV7-9 with TRBJ2-3; D is ambiguous. CDR1 is SEHNR, CDR2 FQNEAQ, per germline (reference sequence). With 1 base removed from V and 0 bases from J, the gap between germline ends came to 14 bases. This CDR3 is built from 17 residues. In DNA, the CDR3 is TGTGCCAGCAGCTTAGGGATCGGCGCCGAGAGCACAGATACGCAGTATTTT. It translates to CASSLGIGAESTDTQYF.

Ten or more counts support this clonotype. The V and J genes are TRBV5-1 and TRBJ2-7; D call uncertain. Trimming removed 2 bases at V and 0 bases at J, with 9 bases between. The CDR3 consists of 14 residues. In germline, CDR1 is SGHRS, CDR2 YFSETQ. The CDR3 sequence: CASSFDRPSYEQYF. CDR3 bases: TGCGCCAGCAGCTTCGATAGACCCTCCTACGAGCAGTACTTC.

This clonotype came up many times. J is TRBJ2-1 and V is TRBV6-1; 9 bases are shared with TRBD1. This CDR3 contains 16 residues. Germline CDR1 MNHNS, CDR2 SASEGT. Trimming took 3 bases from V and 3 from J; bases not matched to a gene: 6. The CDR3 is CASSERNRGLYNEQFF. CDR3 in DNA: TGTGCCAGCAGTGAGAGGAACAGGGGGCTCTACAATGAGCAGTTCTTC.

This clonotype was counted between two and nine times. The chain carries TRBV11-2 and TRBJ1-5; D is unclear. V was trimmed by 5 bases and J by 9 bases, leaving 11 bases between them. Germline V CDR1 and CDR2: SGHAT, FQNNGV. This CDR3 has 12 residues. The CDR3 nucleotides read TGTGCCAGCAGCACCGGACGTCCGCCCCAGCATTTT. Translating gives CASSTGRPPQHF.

Only a few counts were recorded for this clonotype. The rearrangement uses TRBV20-1 and TRBJ1-1, with a weak D call TRBD1 (5 bases). The CDR3 runs 12 residues. With 3 bases removed from V and 2 bases from J, the gap between germline ends came to 7 bases. CDR1 is DFQATT and CDR2 is SNEGSKA in the germline V gene (reference sequence). The CDR3 protein is CSARGGNTEAFF. CDR3 nucleotides: TGCAGTGCTAGGGGGGGTAACACTGAAGCTTTCTTT.

The sample holds many counts of this clonotype. V is TRBV5-1 and J is TRBJ2-3; no reliable D call. This CDR3 is 15 amino acids long. Trimming removed 5 bases from V and 0 bases from J, with 13 bases in between. Germline CDR1 SGHRS, CDR2 YFSETQ. The CDR3 here is CASRLEARSTDTQYF. CDR3 bases: TGCGCCAGCAGACTTGAGGCGAGAAGCACAGATACGCAGTATTTT.

This clonotype was recorded at least ten times. J is TRBJ2-1 and V is TRBV4-1, with TRBD1 matching over 10 bases. CDR1 MGHRA and CDR2 YSYEKL come from the germline V gene. The length of the CDR3 is 17 residues. Losses at the gene ends were 1 base for V and 4 bases for J; bases not matched to a gene: 7. CDR3 region: CASSQGTGTGEYNEQFF. The CDR3 nucleotides read TGCGCCAGCAGCCAAGGAACCGGGACAGGGGAATACAATGAGCAGTTCTTC.

This clonotype has ten or more counts. This chain joins TRBV24-1 and TRBJ2-3; 7 nucleotides line up with TRBD1. Germline trimming cut 2 bases from V and 5 bases from J; bases unmatched to any gene: 3. The CDR3 totals 14 residues. Germline CDR1 KGHDR, CDR2 SFDVKD. CDR3: CATSDSYRGDTQYF. The CDR3 nucleotides are TGTGCCACCAGTGATTCGTACAGGGGAGATACGCAGTATTTT.

This clonotype came up many times. The V gene is TRBV5-5, the J gene TRBJ2-1, with 7 bases fitting TRBD1. This CDR3 has 16 amino acids. Losses at the gene ends were 5 bases for V and 4 bases for J; bases not matched to a gene: 12. Looked up from germline, CDR1 is SGHKS and CDR2 is YYEKEE (reference sequence). The CDR3 loop is CASRSTGAPLYNEQFF. Written as DNA, the CDR3 is TGTGCCAGCAGATCTACAGGGGCCCCACTTTACAATGAGCAGTTCTTC.

This clonotype has ten or more counts. The CDR3 loop is CSVRKGGRGEQYF. CDR3 nucleotides: TGCAGCGTGCGGAAGGGGGGAAGGGGCGAGCAGTACTTC. The rearrangement uses TRBV29-1 and TRBJ2-7, with D possibly being TRBD1 or TRBD2 (6 bases each). Germline-derived CDR1 and CDR2 are SQVTM and ANQGSEA. The CDR3 length is 13 residues. V was cut by 6 bases and J by 6 bases, with 18 bases left in between.

Of note for this clonotype: A single base separates this from a much larger clone, so it may be a read error. This chain joins TRBV7-9 and TRBJ2-3; 8 nucleotides agree with TRBD2. J gave up 2 bases and V 8 bases, and 15 bases lay outside the gene matches. This CDR3 contains 17 residues. Germline CDR1 reads SEHNR; CDR2 reads FQNEAQ (reference sequence). CDR3 DNA sequence: TGTGCCAGCCGGGACTTACTAGCGGAGGATGACACAGATACGCAGTATTTT. As protein: CASRDLLAEDDTDTQYF. The variable domain in full, completed from reference TRBV7-9 and TRBJ2-3, reads DTGVSQNPRHKITKRGQNVTFRCDPISEHNRLYWYRQTLGQGPEFLTYFQNEAQLEKSRLLSDRFSAERPKGSFSTLEIQRTEQGDSAMYLCASRDLLAEDDTDTQYFGPGTRLTVL.

The table lists this clonotype with many counts. The gene calls are TRBV9 and TRBJ1-6; possibly TRBD1 for D (5 bases). CDR3 length: 15 amino acids. CDR1 is SGDLS and CDR2 is YYNGEE in the germline V gene. V was pared by 4 bases and J by 8 bases, with 16 bases between. The CDR3 DNA sequence: TGTGCCAGCAGCCGTGACAGTCTGGGTGATTCACCCCTCCACTTT. Translation: CASSRDSLGDSPLHF.

This clonotype was observed many times. V is TRBV20-1 and J is TRBJ2-7; 7 bases agree with TRBD1. Looked up from germline, CDR1 is DFQATT and CDR2 is SNEGSKA (reference sequence). Germline trimming cut 2 bases from V and 1 base from J; bases unmatched to any gene: 5. This CDR3 is built from 14 residues. CDR3 nucleotide sequence: TGCAGTGCTAGAACAGGGGATCAATCCTACGAGCAGTACTTC. Translation gives CSARTGDQSYEQYF.

This clonotype was observed many times. The J gene is TRBJ1-1, the V gene TRBV10-1; tentatively, D is TRBD1 (5 bases). This CDR3 region has 13 residues. Trimming removed 1 base at V and 6 bases at J, with 9 bases between. Germline CDR1 is WNHNN and CDR2 is SYGVQD (reference sequence). In DNA, the CDR3 is TGCGCCAGCAGTGAGTTCCAGGGCGCTGAAGCTTTCTTT. Encoded protein: CASSEFQGAEAFF.

This clonotype was found many times. The chain joins TRBV5-1 to TRBJ2-5, with 7 bases identical to TRBD1. The V gene end was trimmed by 4 bases and the J gene end by 2 bases; junction bases not matched to a gene: 11. Germline CDR1 and CDR2: SGHRS and YFSETQ. CDR3 length: 16 amino acids. This CDR3 reads CASSPGTDFSQETQYF. The CDR3 bases are TGCGCCAGCAGCCCCGGGACAGATTTCTCACAAGAGACCCAGTACTTC.

The rearrangement joins TRBV19 to TRBJ2-7; D remains ambiguous. This CDR3 is built from 14 residues. Germline V lookup: CDR1 LNHDA, CDR2 SQIVND (reference sequence). V shed 4 bases and J shed 2 bases, with 12 bases lying between them. The CDR3 nucleotides are TGTGCCAGTAGTACCTCGTTTAGGACCTACGAGCAGTACTTC. It encodes CASSTSFRTYEQYF.

This clonotype was found many times. The chain employs TRBV7-9 and TRBJ1-6; no firm D call. The CDR3 spans 12 residues. The germline CDR1 and CDR2 sequences are SEHNR and FQNEAQ (reference sequence). Trimming pared 0 bases from V and 10 bases from J, leaving 4 bases between. The CDR3 loop is CASSLASSPLHF. The DNA for the CDR3 is TGTGCCAGCAGCTTAGCGAGCTCACCCCTCCACTTT. Full variable domain (remainder filled in from reference TRBV7-9 and TRBJ1-6): DTGVSQNPRHKITKRGQNVTFRCDPISEHNRLYWYRQTLGQGPEFLTYFQNEAQLEKSRLLSDRFSAERPKGSFSTLEIQRTEQGDSAMYLCASSLASSPLHFGNGTRLTVT.

The table lists this clonotype with many counts. The V call is TRBV3-1, the J call TRBJ2-1; D gene uncertain. CDR3 size: 12 residues. Germline CDR1 reads LGHDT; CDR2 reads YNNKEL (reference sequence). V dropped 2 bases and J dropped 2 bases, with 1 base sitting between them. As DNA, the CDR3 is TGTGCCAGCAGCCAAACCTACAATGAGCAGTTCTTC. It translates to CASSQTYNEQFF.

At least ten counts were recorded for this clonotype. The chain recombines TRBV5-8 with TRBJ2-3, with 11 bases lining up with TRBD2. Per the germline V gene, CDR1 is SGHTS and CDR2 is YDEGEE. V lost 3 bases, J lost 2 bases, and 8 bases stayed unmatched. The CDR3 extends over 17 amino acids. This CDR3 is CASSWGGTSGLTDTQYF. Written as DNA, the CDR3 is TGTGCCAGCAGCTGGGGGGGGACTAGCGGCCTCACAGATACGCAGTATTTT.

This clonotype was counted between two and nine times. The junction departs from germline at one end; a sequencing error may be responsible. The V gene is TRBV6-6, the J gene TRBJ1-1; no clear D. From germline, CDR1 is MNHNY and CDR2 SVGAGI (reference sequence). This CDR3 is built from 13 residues. The CDR3 bases are TGTGCCAGCAGAACCTACAAGGGAATTGAAGTTTTCTTT. Translating it yields CASRTYKGIEVFF.

In this sample, this clonotype turned up many times. The chain joins TRBV7-2 to TRBJ2-7; 8 bases are a match to TRBD2. V gave up 6 bases and J gave up 0 bases; unmatched junction bases: 7. This CDR3 has 15 residues. CDR1 and CDR2 from the germline V gene are SGHTA and FQGNSA. The CDR3 spells CASSKGLALSYEQYF. The CDR3 bases are TGTGCCAGCAGTAAAGGACTAGCCCTCTCCTACGAGCAGTACTTC. Full variable domain (rest looked up from reference TRBV7-2 and TRBJ2-7): GAGVSQSPSNKVTEKGKDVELRCDPISGHTALYWYRQSLGQGLEFLIYFQGNSAPDKSGLPSDRFSAERTGGSVSTLTIQRTQQEDSAVYLCASSKGLALSYEQYFGPGTRLTVT.

The sample holds many counts of this clonotype. The V gene is TRBV19, the J gene TRBJ1-2; 7 nucleotides agree with TRBD1. CDR3 length: 15 residues. Germline CDR1 is LNHDA and CDR2 is SQIVND (reference sequence). With V trimmed by 9 bases and J by 0 bases, 10 bases remained unmatched. The CDR3 loop is CASTGDVPSNYGYTF. The CDR3, as DNA: TGTGCCAGCACAGGGGACGTACCCTCTAACTATGGCTACACCTTC.

The sample holds many counts of this clonotype. The chain uses TRBV11-2 and TRBJ2-7; D is possibly TRBD2 (6 bases). This CDR3 has 14 amino acids. Germline CDR1 reads SGHAT; CDR2 reads FQNNGV. The V end was cut by 7 bases, the J end by 1 base, with 14 bases between. This CDR3 is CASTSRGGSYEQYF. The CDR3 DNA sequence: TGTGCCAGCACCTCGCGGGGCGGGTCCTACGAGCAGTACTTC.

The rearrangement links TRBV5-5 to TRBJ2-5, with unresolved D. Germline CDR1 reads SGHKS; CDR2 reads YYEKEE (reference sequence). The CDR3 runs 15 residues. V was trimmed by 4 bases and J by 0 bases, leaving 13 bases between them. The CDR3 DNA reads as TGTGCCAGCAGCGCCACGCCCCTGTACCAAGAGACCCAGTACTTC. As protein: CASSATPLYQETQYF.

This clonotype occurred many times. The chain joins TRBV18 to TRBJ2-5; no definite D call. This CDR3 is 14 amino acids long. V lost 3 bases, J lost 6 bases, and 14 bases lay in between. CDR1 is KGHSH, CDR2 LQKENI, per germline. CDR3 sequence (DNA): TGTGCCAGCTCACCTCGTAGGCACCGCCAGACCCAGTACTTC. The encoded protein is CASSPRRHRQTQYF.

The sample holds many counts of this clonotype. V gene TRBV10-1 combines with J gene TRBJ1-3; D not resolved. The CDR3 totals 13 residues. Between the trimmed V and J ends, which lost 4 bases and 2 bases, there was a span of 6 bases. Germline-derived CDR1 and CDR2 are WNHNN and SYGVQD (reference sequence). Here the CDR3 DNA reads TGCGCCAGCAGTGGAGAGACTGGAAACACCATATATTTT. It is translated as CASSGETGNTIYF.

V usage is TRBV6-4 and J usage is TRBJ2-3; TRBD2 aligns across 8 bases. The V and J ends lost 3 bases and 1 base, in that order; junction bases with no gene match: 0. The CDR3 consists of 14 residues. The germline V gene encodes CDR1 MRHNA and CDR2 SNTAGT. CDR3 sequence reads: CASSEAGGTDTQYF. CDR3 coding DNA: TGTGCCAGCAGTGAAGCGGGGGGCACAGATACGCAGTATTTT.